This TCR beta chain is from a study of CD4+ T cells in melanoma. Clones were read by immunoSEQ multiplex PCR, and TCRdb kept only the in-frame ones, dropping some. The sample lists around 13,000 clones, around 70% occurring once. This clone has only one observation. This CDR3 contains 15 residues. Germline V gene data show CDR1 as SGHVS and CDR2 as FQNEAQ. Trimming cost V 2 bases and J 7 bases, with 17 bases left between them. The J gene is TRBJ1-2, the V gene TRBV7-8, with D perhaps matching TRBD1 (5 bases). Sequences were obtained from cells from a culture (not recorded whether cultured in vitro). This receptor was obtained from a human donor with melanoma. CDR3 loop: CASSLPGWGESGYTF. DNA for the CDR3: TGTGCCAGCAGCTTACCGGGTTGGGGCGAGTCTGGCTACACCTTC.